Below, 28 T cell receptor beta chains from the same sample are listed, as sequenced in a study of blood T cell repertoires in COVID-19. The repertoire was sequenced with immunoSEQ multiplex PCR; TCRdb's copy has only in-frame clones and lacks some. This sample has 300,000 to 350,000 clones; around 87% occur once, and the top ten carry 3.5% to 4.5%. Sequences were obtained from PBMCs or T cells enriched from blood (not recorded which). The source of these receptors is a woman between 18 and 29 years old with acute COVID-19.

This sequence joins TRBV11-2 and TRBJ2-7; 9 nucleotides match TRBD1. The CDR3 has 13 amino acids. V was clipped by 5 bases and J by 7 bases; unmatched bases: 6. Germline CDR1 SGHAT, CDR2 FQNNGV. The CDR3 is CASSVQGAWEQYF. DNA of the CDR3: TGTGCCAGCAGCGTACAGGGGGCTTGGGAGCAGTACTTC.

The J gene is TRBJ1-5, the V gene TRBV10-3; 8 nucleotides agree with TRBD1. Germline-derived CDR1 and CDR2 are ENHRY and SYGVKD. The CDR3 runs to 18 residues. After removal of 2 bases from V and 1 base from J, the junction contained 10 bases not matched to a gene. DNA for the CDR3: TGTGCCATCAGTGAGACCACGACAGGGGTCGGAAGCAATCAGCCCCAGCATTTT. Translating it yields CAISETTTGVGSNQPQHF.

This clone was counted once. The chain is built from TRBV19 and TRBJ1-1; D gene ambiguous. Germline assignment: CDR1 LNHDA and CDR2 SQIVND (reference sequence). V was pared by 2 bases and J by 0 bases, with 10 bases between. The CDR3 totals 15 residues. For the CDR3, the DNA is TGTGCCAGTAGTATAAGAGTTGGTATGAACACTGAAGCTTTCTTT. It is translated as CASSIRVGMNTEAFF. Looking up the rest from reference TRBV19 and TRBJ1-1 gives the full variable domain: DGGITQSPKYLFRKEGQNVTLSCEQNLNHDAMYWYRQDPGQGLRLIYYSQIVNDFQKGDIAEGYSVSREKKESFPLTVTSAQKNPTAFYLCASSIRVGMNTEAFFGQGTRLTVV.

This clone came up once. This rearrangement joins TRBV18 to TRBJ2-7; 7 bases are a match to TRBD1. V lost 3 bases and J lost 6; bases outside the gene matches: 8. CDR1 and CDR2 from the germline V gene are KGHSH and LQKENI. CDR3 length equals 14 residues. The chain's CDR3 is CASSPRGLATEQYF. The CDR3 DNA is TGTGCCAGCTCACCGAGGGGGCTCGCGACCGAGCAGTACTTC. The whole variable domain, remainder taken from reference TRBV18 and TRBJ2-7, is NAGVMQNPRHLVRRRGQEARLRCSPMKGHSHVYWYRQLPEEGLKFMVYLQKENIIDESGMPKERFSAEFPKEGPSILRIQQVVRGDSAAYFCASSPRGLATEQYFGPGTRLTVT.

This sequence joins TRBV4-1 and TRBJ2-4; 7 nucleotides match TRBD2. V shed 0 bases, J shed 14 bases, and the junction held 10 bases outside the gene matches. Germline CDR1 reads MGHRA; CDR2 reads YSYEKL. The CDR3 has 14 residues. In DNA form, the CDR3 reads TGCGCCAGCAGCCAAGATCCCCTGGGAGGGGATAAGTACTTC. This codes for CASSQDPLGGDKYF.

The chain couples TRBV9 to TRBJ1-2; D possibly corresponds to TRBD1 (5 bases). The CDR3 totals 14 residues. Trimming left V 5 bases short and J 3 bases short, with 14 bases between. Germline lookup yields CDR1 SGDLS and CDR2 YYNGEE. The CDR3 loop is CASSKTTVDYGYTF. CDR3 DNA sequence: TGTGCCAGCAGTAAAACGACAGTAGACTATGGCTACACCTTC.

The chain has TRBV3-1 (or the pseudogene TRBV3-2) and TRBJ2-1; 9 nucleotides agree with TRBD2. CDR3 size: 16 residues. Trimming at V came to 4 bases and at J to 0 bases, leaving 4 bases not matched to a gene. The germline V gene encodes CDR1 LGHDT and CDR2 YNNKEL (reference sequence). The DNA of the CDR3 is TGTGCCAGCAGCCCATATAGCGGGAGCTCCTACAATGAGCAGTTCTTC. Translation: CASSPYSGSSYNEQFF.

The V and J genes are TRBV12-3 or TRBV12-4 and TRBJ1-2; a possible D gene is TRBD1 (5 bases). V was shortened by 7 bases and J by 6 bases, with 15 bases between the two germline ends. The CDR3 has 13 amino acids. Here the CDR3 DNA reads TGTGCCAGCACCCTCTGGGGGGAAAATGGCTACACCTTC. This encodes CASTLWGENGYTF.

This CDR3 is CASSSRLSDYGYTF. The CDR3 DNA reads as TGCGCCAGCAGCTCGCGGCTCAGTGACTATGGCTACACCTTC. The rearrangement joins TRBV5-1 to TRBJ1-2; D not resolved. The CDR3 runs to 14 residues. V dropped 3 bases and J dropped 3 bases, with 12 bases sitting between them. In germline, CDR1 is SGHRS, CDR2 YFSETQ.

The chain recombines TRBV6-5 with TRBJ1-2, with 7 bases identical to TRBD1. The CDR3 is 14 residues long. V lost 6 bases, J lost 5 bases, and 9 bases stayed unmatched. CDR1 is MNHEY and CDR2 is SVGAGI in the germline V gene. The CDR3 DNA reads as TGTGCCAGCAGCCACCCCGACAGGGCATATGGCTACACCTTC. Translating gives CASSHPDRAYGYTF.

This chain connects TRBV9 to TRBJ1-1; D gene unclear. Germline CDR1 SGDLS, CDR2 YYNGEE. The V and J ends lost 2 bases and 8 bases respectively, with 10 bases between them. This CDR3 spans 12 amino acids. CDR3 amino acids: CASSVGEGEAFF. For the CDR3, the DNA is TGTGCCAGCAGCGTGGGAGAAGGAGAAGCTTTCTTT.

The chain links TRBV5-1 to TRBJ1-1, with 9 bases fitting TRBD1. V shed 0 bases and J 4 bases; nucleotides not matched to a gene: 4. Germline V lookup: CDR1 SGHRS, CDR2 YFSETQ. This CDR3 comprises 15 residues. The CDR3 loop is CASSLGTGASTEAFF. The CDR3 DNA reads TGCGCCAGCAGCTTGGGGACAGGGGCTTCCACTGAAGCTTTCTTT.

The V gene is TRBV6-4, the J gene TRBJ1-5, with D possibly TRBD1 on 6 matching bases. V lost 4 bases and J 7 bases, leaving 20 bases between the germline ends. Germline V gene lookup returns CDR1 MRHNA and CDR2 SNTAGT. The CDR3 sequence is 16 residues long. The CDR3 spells CASSVPQGGAGQPQHF. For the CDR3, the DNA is TGTGCCAGCAGTGTTCCACAGGGAGGGGCGGGCCAGCCCCAGCATTTT.

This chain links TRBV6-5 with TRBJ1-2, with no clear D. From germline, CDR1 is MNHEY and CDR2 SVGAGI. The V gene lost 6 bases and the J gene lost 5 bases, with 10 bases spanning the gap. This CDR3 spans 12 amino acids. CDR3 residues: CASSSSPYGYTF. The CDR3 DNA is TGTGCCAGCAGCTCCTCCCCTTATGGCTACACCTTC.

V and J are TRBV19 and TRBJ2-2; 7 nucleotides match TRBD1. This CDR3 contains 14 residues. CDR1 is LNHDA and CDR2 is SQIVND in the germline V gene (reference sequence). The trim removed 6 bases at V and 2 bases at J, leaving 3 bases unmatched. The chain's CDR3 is CASSDRVNTGELFF. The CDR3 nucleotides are TGTGCCAGTAGCGACAGGGTTAACACCGGGGAGCTGTTTTTT.

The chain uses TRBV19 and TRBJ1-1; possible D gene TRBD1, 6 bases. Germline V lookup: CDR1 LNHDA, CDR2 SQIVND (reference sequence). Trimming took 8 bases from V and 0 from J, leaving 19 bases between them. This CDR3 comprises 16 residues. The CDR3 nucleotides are TGTGCCAGTGCGATATCGGGGGGCAGATTGAACACTGAAGCTTTCTTT. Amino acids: CASAISGGRLNTEAFF.

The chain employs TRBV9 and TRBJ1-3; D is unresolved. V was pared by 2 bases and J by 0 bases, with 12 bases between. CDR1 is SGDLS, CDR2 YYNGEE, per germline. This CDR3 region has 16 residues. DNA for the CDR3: TGTGCCAGCAGCGTGGGTGGAGGCTACTCTGGAAACACCATATATTTT. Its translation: CASSVGGGYSGNTIYF.

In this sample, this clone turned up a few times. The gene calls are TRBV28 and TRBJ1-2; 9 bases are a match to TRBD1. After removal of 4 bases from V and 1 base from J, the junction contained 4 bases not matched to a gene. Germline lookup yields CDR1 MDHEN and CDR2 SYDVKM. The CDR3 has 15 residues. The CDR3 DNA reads TGTGCCAGCAGTTATGGGGACAGGGATAACTATGGCTACACCTTC. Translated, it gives CASSYGDRDNYGYTF.

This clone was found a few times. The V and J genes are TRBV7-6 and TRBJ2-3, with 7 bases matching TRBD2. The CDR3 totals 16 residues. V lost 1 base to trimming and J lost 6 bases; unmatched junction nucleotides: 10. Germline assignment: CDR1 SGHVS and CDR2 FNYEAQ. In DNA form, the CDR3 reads TGTGCCAGCAGCTTAGAGTCGAGCGGGACTGGTGATACGCAGTATTTT. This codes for CASSLESSGTGDTQYF.

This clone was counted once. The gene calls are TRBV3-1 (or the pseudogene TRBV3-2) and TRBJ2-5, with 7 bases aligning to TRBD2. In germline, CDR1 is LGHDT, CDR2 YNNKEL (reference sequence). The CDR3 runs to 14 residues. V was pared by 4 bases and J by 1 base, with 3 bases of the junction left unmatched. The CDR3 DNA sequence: TGTGCCAGCAGCCGAACTAGCGCCCAAGAGACCCAGTACTTC. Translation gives CASSRTSAQETQYF.

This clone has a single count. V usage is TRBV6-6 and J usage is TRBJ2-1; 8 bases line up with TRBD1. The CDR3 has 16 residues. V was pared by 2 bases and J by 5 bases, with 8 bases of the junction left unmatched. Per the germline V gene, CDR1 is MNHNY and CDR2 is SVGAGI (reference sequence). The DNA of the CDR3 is TGTGCCAGCAGTTACGCTCCGGGACAGGCAAACAATGAGCAGTTCTTC. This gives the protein CASSYAPGQANNEQFF.

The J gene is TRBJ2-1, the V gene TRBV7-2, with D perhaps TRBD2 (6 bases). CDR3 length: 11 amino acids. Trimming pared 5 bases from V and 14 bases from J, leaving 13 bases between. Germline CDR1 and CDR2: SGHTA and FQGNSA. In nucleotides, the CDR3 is TGTGCCAGCAGCCCCGGGTGGGGGGAGTTCTTC. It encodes CASSPGWGEFF.

As DNA, the CDR3 is TGTGCCAGCAGCTCGACAGGGGATACGCAGTATTTT. The encoded protein is CASSSTGDTQYF. V usage is TRBV5-6 and J usage is TRBJ2-3, with TRBD1 matching over 7 bases. The germline CDR1 and CDR2 sequences are SGHDT and YYEEEE. V shed 3 bases, J shed 6 bases, and the junction held 1 base outside the gene matches. CDR3 length: 12 residues.

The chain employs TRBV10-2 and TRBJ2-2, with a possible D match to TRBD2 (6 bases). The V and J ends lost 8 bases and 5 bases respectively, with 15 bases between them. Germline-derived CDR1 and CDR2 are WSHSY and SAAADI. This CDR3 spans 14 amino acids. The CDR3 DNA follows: TGCGCCAGCCGGGGGTACCTAGTAACCGGGGAGCTGTTTTTT. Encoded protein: CASRGYLVTGELFF.

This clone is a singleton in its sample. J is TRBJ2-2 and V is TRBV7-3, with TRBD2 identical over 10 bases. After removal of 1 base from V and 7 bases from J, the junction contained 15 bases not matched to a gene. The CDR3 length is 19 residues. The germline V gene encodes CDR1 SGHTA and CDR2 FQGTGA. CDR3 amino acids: CASSLRSIRAGGPGGELFF. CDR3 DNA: TGTGCCAGCAGCTTAAGGTCGATTCGAGCGGGAGGGCCTGGCGGGGAGCTGTTTTTT.

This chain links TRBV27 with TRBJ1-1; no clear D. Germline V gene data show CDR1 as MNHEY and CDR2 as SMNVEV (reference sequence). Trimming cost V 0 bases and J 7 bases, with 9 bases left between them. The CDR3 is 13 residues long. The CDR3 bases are TGTGCCAGCAGTTTATCTTCTGGACTTGAAGCTTTCTTT. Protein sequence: CASSLSSGLEAFF.

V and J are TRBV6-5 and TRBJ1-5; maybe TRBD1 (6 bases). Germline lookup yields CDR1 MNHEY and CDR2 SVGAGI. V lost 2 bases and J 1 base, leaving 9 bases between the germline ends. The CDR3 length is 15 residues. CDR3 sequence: CASSYLDRSNQPQHF. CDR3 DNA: TGTGCCAGCAGTTACCTCGACAGGAGCAATCAGCCCCAGCATTTT.

The CDR3, as DNA: TGTGCCAGCATCGCGCACCCACAGGGCCGAATGAACACTGAAGCTTTCTTT. As protein: CASIAHPQGRMNTEAFF. The chain is built from TRBV13 and TRBJ1-1, with D tentatively TRBD1 (6 bases). CDR1 and CDR2 (germline): PRHDT, FYEKMQ (reference sequence). The CDR3 extends over 17 amino acids. Between the trimmed V and J ends, which lost 7 bases and 0 bases, there was a span of 21 bases.